The 22 T cell receptor beta chains reported below all come from one sample, sequenced in a study of T cells in Graves' hyperthyroidism and ophthalmopathy. RNA transcripts provided the source from which TCR beta CDR3 regions were amplified. A set of HTBI primers served as the primers for a first-round RT-PCR of the TCR CDR3. TCRdb re-called the multiplex PCR reads with MiXCR, one entry per CDR3 protein. The sample includes about 400,000 distinct CDR3 sequences, around 16% of them seen just once. The sample consisted of blood. These receptor sequences come from a woman younger than 30 with Graves' hyperthyroidism.

The chain couples TRBV27 to TRBJ1-1; 8 bases fit TRBD1. This CDR3 is built from 17 residues. Per the germline V gene, CDR1 is MNHEY and CDR2 is SMNVEV (reference sequence). Trimming cost V 4 bases and J 4 bases; bases outside gene matches: 14. CDR3 sequence reads: CASSSLSGGVVGTEAFF. The CDR3 DNA follows: TGTGCCAGCAGTTCTTTATCAGGGGGCGTTGTGGGCACTGAAGCTTTCTTT.

The rearrangement links TRBV6-1 to TRBJ2-2; D is ambiguous. Trimming cost V 6 bases and J 1 base, with 6 bases left between them. The CDR3 covers 13 residues. In germline, CDR1 is MNHNS, CDR2 SASEGT. The CDR3 DNA reads as TGTGCCAGCAGAACAAGGAACACCGGGGAGCTGTTTTTT. This encodes CASRTRNTGELFF.

This clonotype was detected ten times or more. The chain combines TRBV6-6 with TRBJ2-7; D may be TRBD2 (7 bases). This CDR3 contains 17 residues. Trimming shortened V by 0 bases and J by 6 bases, and 21 bases separated the two germline ends. The germline gives CDR1 MNHNY, CDR2 SVGAGI (reference sequence). CDR3 sequence: CASSYSSLGQGRAEQYF. CDR3 sequence (DNA): TGTGCCAGCAGTTACTCCTCCTTAGGGCAGGGGAGGGCCGAGCAGTACTTC.

This clonotype was seen repeatedly, ten times or more. The chain joins TRBV3-1 to TRBJ2-7; 9 bases line up with TRBD1. The CDR3 consists of 16 residues. Germline V CDR1 and CDR2: LGHDT, YNNKEL (reference sequence). With 4 bases clipped from V and 2 bases from J, the junction kept 9 bases outside the gene matches. The CDR3 region has the DNA TGTGCCAGCAGCCCGCATACGGGACAGGGAACCTACGAGCAGTACTTC. Its protein product is CASSPHTGQGTYEQYF.

This clonotype has more than one count but fewer than ten. The chain couples TRBV20-1 to TRBJ2-7, with 10 positions matching TRBD1. The CDR3 covers 14 residues. CDR1 DFQATT and CDR2 SNEGSKA come from the germline V gene (reference sequence). Unmatched junction bases numbered 4, after V lost 3 bases and J lost 2 bases. The CDR3 spells CSASHDRGPYEQYF. The CDR3 coding sequence is TGCAGTGCTAGCCACGACAGGGGGCCCTACGAGCAGTACTTC.

J is TRBJ2-1 and V is TRBV11-1; D ambiguous. CDR3 length: 12 residues. Germline V lookup: CDR1 SGHAT, CDR2 FQDESV (reference sequence). V dropped 1 base and J dropped 10 bases, with 8 bases sitting between them. The DNA of the CDR3 is TGTGCCAGCAGCTTAGAGACGCCCGAGCAGTTCTTC. It is translated as CASSLETPEQFF.

V gene TRBV6-1 combines with J gene TRBJ1-1, with D possibly being TRBD1 (5 bases). CDR3 length: 14 amino acids. Germline loops: CDR1 MNHNS, CDR2 SASEGT. The V and J ends lost 7 bases and 3 bases respectively, with 15 bases between them. CDR3: CASIGMGDYTEAFF. The DNA for the CDR3 is TGTGCCAGCATAGGAATGGGGGACTACACTGAAGCTTTCTTT.

This clonotype was observed at least ten times. The V gene is TRBV7-2, the J gene TRBJ2-2, with TRBD1 matching 9 bases. Trimming at V came to 10 bases and at J to 3 bases, leaving 6 bases not matched to a gene. The CDR3 runs to 14 residues. The V gene's germline CDR1 is SGHTA and CDR2 FQGNSA. The CDR3 spells CANRRTGDTGELFF. The CDR3, as DNA: TGTGCCAACCGTCGGACAGGGGACACCGGGGAGCTGTTTTTT.

The V gene is TRBV5-1, the J gene TRBJ2-7; the D gene is possibly TRBD1 (6 bases). CDR1 and CDR2 from the germline V gene are SGHRS and YFSETQ. The CDR3 covers 12 residues. V was clipped by 7 bases and J by 5 bases, with 13 bases between them. The CDR3 loop is CASAPAGDEQYF. Here the CDR3 DNA reads TGCGCCAGCGCACCGGCAGGGGACGAGCAGTACTTC.

Many counts were recorded for this clonotype. This chain uses TRBV20-1 with TRBJ1-1, with D unclear. This CDR3 is built from 12 residues. Trimming pared 0 bases from V and 3 bases from J, leaving 5 bases between. Germline V CDR1 and CDR2: DFQATT, SNEGSKA (reference sequence). The CDR3, as DNA: TGCAGTGCTAGAGAGAGGGACACTGAAGCTTTCTTT. Protein product: CSARERDTEAFF.

The table lists this clonotype with many counts. The V call is TRBV24-1, the J call TRBJ1-1; D is unresolved. Germline-derived CDR1 and CDR2 are KGHDR and SFDVKD. V dropped 7 bases and J dropped 4 bases, with 12 bases sitting between them. There are 13 residues in the CDR3. The CDR3 bases are TGTGCCACCAGGGGCTGGGAGACCACTGAAGCTTTCTTT. As protein: CATRGWETTEAFF.

This clonotype was observed at least ten times. The rearrangement links TRBV7-2 to TRBJ1-2; 7 bases fit TRBD1. The CDR3 sequence is 18 residues long. Germline-derived CDR1 and CDR2 are SGHTA and FQGNSA. Germline trimming cut 5 bases from V and 4 bases from J; bases unmatched to any gene: 19. The CDR3 loop reads CASSARQGGRGRGYGYTF. The CDR3 DNA reads TGTGCCAGCAGCGCGAGACAGGGAGGAAGAGGCCGGGGCTATGGCTACACCTTC. Full variable domain (rest looked up from reference TRBV7-2 and TRBJ1-2): GAGVSQSPSNKVTEKGKDVELRCDPISGHTALYWYRQSLGQGLEFLIYFQGNSAPDKSGLPSDRFSAERTGGSVSTLTIQRTQQEDSAVYLCASSARQGGRGRGYGYTFGSGTRLTVV.

This clonotype was seen many times. Here the CDR3 reads CASSGYWGHADTQYF. The CDR3 region has the DNA TGTGCCAGCAGCGGGTACTGGGGGCACGCAGATACGCAGTATTTT. The V gene is TRBV7-9, the J gene TRBJ2-3; a possible D gene is TRBD1 (6 bases). Germline CDR1 is SEHNR and CDR2 is FQNEAQ (reference sequence). The CDR3 is made up of 15 amino acids. V was shortened by 5 bases and J by 4 bases, with 16 bases between the two germline ends.

In this sample, this clonotype turned up many times. Here the CDR3 DNA reads TGTGCCATCAGCTACCGGACAGGCTACAATGAGCAGTTCTTC. This gives the protein CAISYRTGYNEQFF. The chain links TRBV10-3 to TRBJ2-1; 7 bases agree with TRBD1. This CDR3 is 14 amino acids long. Unmatched junction bases numbered 5, after V lost 6 bases and J lost 3 bases. Germline V gene lookup returns CDR1 ENHRY and CDR2 SYGVKD.

This clonotype came up a few times. The germline gene is not matched at one end of the junction; a read error may be the cause. The gene calls are TRBV12-3 or TRBV12-4 and TRBJ2-5; D is perhaps TRBD1 (6 bases). The CDR3 sequence is 13 residues long. This CDR3 is CASSYGGPMTLDF. The CDR3 bases are TGTGCCAGCAGTTATGGGGGCCCGATGACGCTGGACTTC.

There are many counts of this clonotype. V and J are TRBV28 and TRBJ1-5, with TRBD1 identical over 7 bases. The CDR3 sequence is 16 residues long. Trimming took 1 base from V and 6 from J; bases not matched to a gene: 9. The germline gives CDR1 MDHEN, CDR2 SYDVKM. CDR3 protein: CASSLFHLTGTQPQHF. Written as DNA, the CDR3 is TGTGCCAGCAGTTTATTTCATTTGACAGGGACTCAGCCCCAGCATTTT.

There are many counts of this clonotype. The V gene is TRBV7-2, the J gene TRBJ2-1, with D maybe TRBD2 (6 bases). This CDR3 region has 16 residues. V dropped 5 bases and J dropped 5 bases, with 19 bases sitting between them. Germline V gene sequence: CDR1 SGHTA, CDR2 FQGNSA. The chain's CDR3 is CASSHPQRREDNEQFF. The DNA of the CDR3 is TGTGCCAGCAGCCACCCCCAGCGTAGGGAGGACAATGAGCAGTTCTTC.

This clonotype was detected ten times or more. This rearrangement joins TRBV7-2 to TRBJ1-2; 8 bases agree with TRBD1. Germline lookup yields CDR1 SGHTA and CDR2 FQGNSA. CDR3 length: 14 residues. The V segment lost 4 bases and the J segment 2 bases; nucleotides outside the gene matches: 3. The CDR3 protein is CASSSGQGNYGYTF. Here the CDR3 DNA reads TGTGCCAGCAGCTCCGGACAGGGCAACTATGGCTACACCTTC.

This clonotype has just a few counts. The genes are TRBV10-3 and TRBJ2-3, with 8 positions matching TRBD2. CDR1 is ENHRY and CDR2 is SYGVKD in the germline V gene. The CDR3 is 15 amino acids. Unmatched junction bases numbered 9, after V lost 6 bases and J lost 4 bases. The CDR3 region is CAISPGLGRADTQYF. The CDR3 nucleotides read TGTGCCATCAGCCCGGGACTAGGCCGGGCAGATACGCAGTATTTT.

The chain links TRBV5-1 to TRBJ1-4, with TRBD1 matching over 10 bases. V lost 0 bases and J lost 5; bases outside the gene matches: 1. Per germline, CDR1 SGHRS and CDR2 YFSETQ. The CDR3 length is 15 residues. The CDR3 coding sequence is TGCGCCAGCAGCTTGGTGGGACAGGGGAATGAAAAACTGTTTTTT. It is translated as CASSLVGQGNEKLFF.

The V gene is TRBV5-1, the J gene TRBJ2-5; 11 nucleotides agree with TRBD2. Germline V gene sequence: CDR1 SGHRS, CDR2 YFSETQ. This CDR3 has 16 residues. Trimming at V came to 4 bases and at J to 6 bases, leaving 11 bases not matched to a gene. The CDR3, as DNA: TGCGCCAGCAGCCCAAGACTAGCGGGGCGGGAAAAGACCCAGTACTTC. Protein: CASSPRLAGREKTQYF.

The chain has TRBV7-9 and TRBJ2-2; D ambiguous. V lost 10 bases and J lost 6, with 18 bases in between. CDR3 length: 14 amino acids. Germline V gene lookup returns CDR1 SEHNR and CDR2 FQNEAQ (reference sequence). In nucleotides, the CDR3 is TGTGCCAAAGGACCGCCCCAGTTCCCCGGGGAGCTGTTTTTT. Encoded protein: CAKGPPQFPGELFF.